The 7 T cell receptor beta chains listed next were all sequenced from one sample in a study of response to subunit inactivated influenza vaccine. In TCRdb, the RT-PCR reads were re-called with MiXCR into one record per CDR3 protein. The sample carries about 520,000 distinct CDR3 sequences, approximately 7.7% recorded once. Sample: PBMCs from blood, taken roughly 24 months after vaccination. Receptors originate from a man between 50 and 69 years old who received an inactivated influenza vaccine.

Ten or more counts support this clonotype. The gene calls are TRBV27 and TRBJ2-5; D may correspond to TRBD1 or TRBD2 (5 bases each). V lost 3 bases and J 0 bases, leaving 11 bases between the germline ends. Germline V lookup: CDR1 MNHEY, CDR2 SMNVEV (reference sequence). This CDR3 has 15 residues. The CDR3 spells CASSFGTGDQETQYF. CDR3 coding DNA: TGTGCCAGCAGTTTTGGGACCGGGGACCAAGAGACCCAGTACTTC.

This chain uses TRBV20-1 with TRBJ1-1; D might be TRBD1 (5 bases). Germline CDR1 and CDR2: DFQATT and SNEGSKA (reference sequence). Trimming took off 4 bases at V and 1 base at J, with 10 bases between the two ends. This CDR3 has 13 amino acids. CDR3: CSATGHKNTEAFF. CDR3 bases: TGCAGTGCTACCGGACACAAGAACACTGAAGCTTTCTTT.

The gene calls are TRBV20-1 and TRBJ2-3, with 9 bases aligning to TRBD2. The CDR3 length is 15 residues. Trimming at V came to 3 bases and at J to 4 bases, leaving 8 bases not matched to a gene. The germline gives CDR1 DFQATT, CDR2 SNEGSKA (reference sequence). CDR3 residues: CSASSAGGPPDTQYF. CDR3 DNA sequence: TGCAGTGCTAGTTCGGCGGGAGGGCCCCCAGATACGCAGTATTTT.

A few counts support this clonotype. The chain carries TRBV9 and TRBJ2-7; tentatively, D is TRBD2 (5 bases). This CDR3 spans 15 amino acids. The germline V and J ends were trimmed by 3 bases and 3 bases, with 16 bases remaining between them. Germline CDR1 and CDR2: SGDLS and YYNGEE. In DNA form, the CDR3 reads TGTGCCAGCAGCGCAGCCCCCATTGAGGGCTACGAGCAGTACTTC. Its translation is CASSAAPIEGYEQYF.

This clonotype was seen at least ten times. V and J are TRBV28 and TRBJ2-2, with 12 bases matching TRBD2. Trimming at V came to 3 bases and at J to 8 bases, leaving 10 bases not matched to a gene. The CDR3 contains 17 residues. The V gene's germline CDR1 is MDHEN and CDR2 SYDVKM. CDR3 bases: TGTGCCAGCAGTTTGCTAGCGGGAGGGCCCTACGGTGGGGAGCTGTTTTTT. Protein sequence: CASSLLAGGPYGGELFF.

This clonotype was recorded at least ten times. The chain carries TRBV24-1 and TRBJ2-2; TRBD2 aligns across 9 bases. This CDR3 region has 14 residues. V dropped 5 bases and J dropped 7; count of bases not matched to a gene: 4. The germline V gene has CDR1 KGHDR and CDR2 SFDVKD. CDR3 DNA sequence: TGTGCCACCAGTGTTGCGGGGGGGCTCGGGGAGCTGTTTTTT. Amino acids: CATSVAGGLGELFF.

The chain is built from TRBV18 and TRBJ2-1; 7 bases align to TRBD1. The CDR3 is made up of 14 amino acids. Germline V gene data show CDR1 as KGHSH and CDR2 as LQKENI. V lost 6 bases, J lost 6 bases, and 8 bases stayed unmatched. CDR3 nucleotides: TGTGCCAGCTCGCTACGCCGGGACAGCAATGAGCAGTTCTTC. Protein: CASSLRRDSNEQFF.